The present T cell receptor beta chain was sequenced within a study of blood T cell repertoires in COVID-19. Study information: Whether acute or convalescent, the COVID-19 samples came from the United States, Italy and Spain. In each case, the material was cDNA or gDNA derived from T cells, B-cell-depleted T cells, or PBMCs.

Germline V lookup: CDR1 SQVTM, CDR2 ANQGSEA. The CDR3 contains 14 residues. Unmatched junction bases numbered 5, after V lost 2 bases and J lost 5 bases. Source study methods: By means of reference gene primer amplification, nucleated cell counts were estimated. Measured with immunoSEQ multiplex PCR; TCRdb has only the in-frame clones, and not every one. V and J calls and clone size are given by that table; D and trimming were obtained from the DNA. The sample lists 150,000 to 200,000 clones, approximately 90% occurring once. The rearrangement joins TRBV29-1 to TRBJ2-2, with 7 bases lining up with TRBD1. This clonotype was obtained from a man aged 55 to 70 with acute or convalescent COVID-19. Material: peripheral blood. This chain's CDR3 is CSVERDRVTGELFF. CDR3 DNA sequence: TGCAGCGTTGAAAGAGACAGGGTGACCGGGGAGCTGTTTTTT.